These 18 T cell receptor beta chains share one sample of origin, sequenced in a study of cytomegalovirus exposure and HLA in healthy donors (dated by TCRdb to 2016 to 2017). The method behind the library was the immunoSEQ multiplex PCR assay. TCRdb mirrors the immuneACCESS table, restricted to in-frame sequences. Some clones are absent from its copies; in checked studies, under half trace to an unresolved V gene, and the reason for the others is unknown. The sample records 100,000 to 150,000 clones, roughly 87% of which are singletons. Clones ranked in the top ten supply 1% to 1.5% of the sample. The sequenced sample was PBMCs. The receptors here all came from a woman aged 18-29 years in good health and CMV-seronegative.

The rearrangement uses TRBV7-9 and TRBJ1-1; 7 bases map to TRBD1. This CDR3 spans 14 amino acids. Germline V CDR1 and CDR2: SEHNR, FQNEAQ (reference sequence). Unmatched junction bases numbered 13, after V lost 5 bases and J lost 10 bases. The CDR3 loop reads CASSVRDSPLVAFF. The DNA of the CDR3 is TGTGCCAGCAGCGTGAGGGACAGCCCTTTGGTAGCTTTCTTT.

The V gene is TRBV5-1, the J gene TRBJ2-1; 7 nucleotides agree with TRBD2. V shed 1 base, J shed 3 bases, and the junction held 10 bases outside the gene matches. The CDR3 has 17 amino acids. CDR1 and CDR2 (germline): SGHRS, YFSETQ. CDR3 in DNA: TGCGCCAGCAGCTTGAGCTCTCCAGCGGGGAGCTACAATGAGCAGTTCTTC. Translation: CASSLSSPAGSYNEQFF.

The CDR3: CASSVDSRGNQPQHF. CDR3 coding DNA: TGTGCCAGCAGCGTCGACAGCCGAGGCAATCAGCCCCAGCATTTT. V usage is TRBV9 and J usage is TRBJ1-5, with D possibly being TRBD1 (5 bases). CDR1 and CDR2 from the germline V gene are SGDLS and YYNGEE. This CDR3 region has 15 residues. V was shortened by 2 bases and J by 2 bases, with 11 bases between the two germline ends.

The sample holds one count of this clone. V usage is TRBV18 and J usage is TRBJ2-3, with a weak D call TRBD2 (5 bases). Germline CDR1 is KGHSH and CDR2 is LQKENI. This CDR3 has 16 residues. The V end was cut by 0 bases, the J end by 1 base, with 11 bases between. CDR3 sequence: CASSPPTTLGTDTQYF. CDR3 nucleotide sequence: TGTGCCAGCTCACCACCGACTACCCTCGGCACAGATACGCAGTATTTT.

This chain links TRBV5-1 with TRBJ2-1, with D maybe TRBD1 (5 bases). The CDR3 runs to 15 residues. V was clipped by 4 bases and J by 5 bases, with 16 bases between them. Per the germline V gene, CDR1 is SGHRS and CDR2 is YFSETQ. The DNA of the CDR3 is TGCGCCAGCAGCCCCCACACAGGTTCTGACAATGAGCAGTTCTTC. It encodes CASSPHTGSDNEQFF.

The genes are TRBV5-4 and TRBJ2-5, with TRBD2 matching 7 bases. The CDR3 loop spans 16 amino acids. Trimming at V came to 6 bases and at J to 2 bases, leaving 13 bases not matched to a gene. Germline lookup yields CDR1 SGHNT and CDR2 YYREEE (reference sequence). The CDR3 loop reads CASNTLSGELQETQYF. The CDR3 region has the DNA TGTGCCAGCAATACTCTAAGCGGGGAGCTACAAGAGACCCAGTACTTC.

This chain links TRBV7-2 with TRBJ2-3, with TRBD2 identical over 10 bases. The germline V gene has CDR1 SGHTA and CDR2 FQGNSA. CDR3 length equals 17 residues. The ends lost 2 bases at V and 3 bases at J; junction bases unmatched: 8. In nucleotides, the CDR3 is TGTGCCAGCAGCTTATGGGAGCGGGGGGGCTGGACAGATACGCAGTATTTT. Its protein is CASSLWERGGWTDTQYF.

The rearrangement uses TRBV7-9 and TRBJ2-2, with D unresolved. The germline V gene has CDR1 SEHNR and CDR2 FQNEAQ (reference sequence). V was clipped by 3 bases and J by 6 bases, with 8 bases between them. CDR3 size: 13 residues. DNA for the CDR3: TGTGCCAGCAGCTTTAATGGGCCCGGGGAGCTGTTTTTT. This gives the protein CASSFNGPGELFF. Based on the CDR3 plus reference TRBV7-9 and TRBJ2-2, the full variable domain is DTGVSQNPRHKITKRGQNVTFRCDPISEHNRLYWYRQTLGQGPEFLTYFQNEAQLEKSRLLSDRFSAERPKGSFSTLEIQRTEQGDSAMYLCASSFNGPGELFFGEGSRLTVL.

This CDR3 is CASSQVNEKLFF. As DNA, the CDR3 is TGTGCCAGCTCCCAGGTTAATGAAAAACTGTTTTTT. The chain has TRBV7-9 and TRBJ1-4; D gene ambiguous. Germline CDR1 and CDR2: SEHNR and FQNEAQ (reference sequence). This CDR3 has 12 amino acids. Trimming stripped 8 bases from V and 4 bases from J, with 8 bases between.

The rearrangement links TRBV9 to TRBJ2-3; TRBD2 aligns across 14 bases. J gave up 0 bases and V 1 base, and 7 bases lay outside the gene matches. There are 19 residues in the CDR3. Looked up from germline, CDR1 is SGDLS and CDR2 is YYNGEE. This CDR3 reads CASSVRPGTSGGSTDTQYF. CDR3 DNA sequence: TGTGCCAGCAGCGTACGCCCCGGGACTAGCGGGGGTAGCACAGATACGCAGTATTTT.

The chain recombines TRBV7-2 with TRBJ2-2; 8 nucleotides agree with TRBD1. The CDR3 spans 15 residues. Germline V lookup: CDR1 SGHTA, CDR2 FQGNSA. Germline trimming cut 5 bases from V and 5 bases from J; bases unmatched to any gene: 7. In nucleotides, the CDR3 is TGTGCCAGCAGCCACGCAGGGGGCCGGACCGGGGAGCTGTTTTTT. Its protein product is CASSHAGGRTGELFF.

The J gene is TRBJ2-7, the V gene TRBV5-1, with a possible D match to TRBD1 (6 bases). Germline V gene data show CDR1 as SGHRS and CDR2 as YFSETQ. The ends were cut back, 3 bases at V and 7 bases at J, with 14 bases in the middle. This CDR3 is built from 13 residues. The chain's CDR3 is CASSSQGSREQYF. CDR3 bases: TGCGCCAGCAGCTCACAGGGCAGCCGAGAGCAGTACTTC.

The rearrangement joins TRBV6-1 to TRBJ1-2; no definite D call. Germline V gene lookup returns CDR1 MNHNS and CDR2 SASEGT. Deletions cut 2 bases from V and 10 bases from J, with 14 bases between. This CDR3 has 13 amino acids. The chain's CDR3 is CASSERVGLPYTF. For the CDR3, the DNA is TGTGCCAGCAGTGAACGAGTTGGACTCCCCTACACCTTC.

This clone was seen a single time. V is TRBV18 and J is TRBJ2-2, with D perhaps matching TRBD2 (5 bases). Per germline, CDR1 KGHSH and CDR2 LQKENI. The V end was cut by 0 bases, the J end by 6 bases, with 5 bases between. This CDR3 has 13 amino acids. CDR3: CASSPPSAGELFF. For the CDR3, the DNA is TGTGCCAGCTCACCACCTAGCGCCGGGGAGCTGTTTTTT.

The chain is built from TRBV5-8 and TRBJ2-5; TRBD1 is a possible D gene (6 bases). Trimming left V 6 bases short and J 2 bases short, with 11 bases between. CDR1 is SGHTS and CDR2 is YDEGEE in the germline V gene. CDR3 length: 13 residues. Written as DNA, the CDR3 is TGTGCCAGCAAAAACAGGGAACAAGAGACCCAGTACTTC. Translation gives CASKNREQETQYF.

This clone has a single count. The chain couples TRBV5-8 to TRBJ1-1, with TRBD1 as a possible D gene (5 bases). The CDR3 length is 14 residues. With 4 bases removed from V and 5 bases from J, the gap between germline ends came to 15 bases. Germline lookup yields CDR1 SGHTS and CDR2 YDEGEE. The CDR3 DNA reads TGTGCCAGCAGCCCCGGGGGGAGACGTACTGAAGCTTTCTTT. It translates to CASSPGGRRTEAFF.

The V and J genes are TRBV5-1 and TRBJ2-1; D perhaps matches TRBD1 (6 bases). This CDR3 comprises 17 residues. CDR1 and CDR2 (germline): SGHRS, YFSETQ. The V gene lost 4 bases and the J gene lost 1 base, with 18 bases spanning the gap. The CDR3 nucleotides read TGCGCCAGCAGCCAGATCTGGGGGCGCGAGTCCTACAATGAGCAGTTCTTC. The encoded protein is CASSQIWGRESYNEQFF.

This chain uses TRBV7-9 with TRBJ1-1; D is undetermined. The germline V gene encodes CDR1 SEHNR and CDR2 FQNEAQ (reference sequence). This CDR3 contains 12 residues. Trimming left V 4 bases short and J 7 bases short, with 10 bases between. CDR3 protein: CASSSLQIEAFF. As DNA, the CDR3 is TGTGCCAGCAGCTCCCTCCAGATTGAAGCTTTCTTT.